One sample yielded the 2 T cell receptor beta chains listed below, sequenced in a study of T cells in Graves' hyperthyroidism and ophthalmopathy (dated by TCRdb to the late 2010s). The library was prepared using multiplex PCR. Sequencer: Illumina HiSeq 2000. The TCR beta CDR3 regions were amplified from the RNA transcripts. A first-round RT-PCR of the TCR CDR3 used the HTBI primer set with the Qiagen OneStep RT-PCR kit. In TCRdb, the public reads were trimmed at Q25 with fastp and aligned with MiXCR, with productive beta chains retained. Each entry is one CDR3 protein sequence, shown with its most common DNA and genes. The sample table lists approximately 430,000 distinct CDR3 sequences, 15% to 19% of them with a count of one. The top ten hold about 7.7% of the sample. Sequenced sample: blood. The source is a woman younger than 30 with Graves' hyperthyroidism.

This clonotype was found many times. The chain is built from TRBV20-1 and TRBJ1-1, with D perhaps TRBD1 (5 bases). Trimming took off 6 bases at V and 2 bases at J, with 16 bases between the two ends. CDR3 length equals 14 residues. Germline CDR1 reads DFQATT; CDR2 reads SNEGSKA (reference sequence). Written as DNA, the CDR3 is TGCAGTGCCCATTGGGGCGGGGGAAACACTGAAGCTTTCTTT. Residues: CSAHWGGGNTEAFF.

This clonotype was seen many times. This chain links TRBV2 with TRBJ2-3; 8 nucleotides align to TRBD2. Germline V lookup: CDR1 SNHLY, CDR2 FYNNEI. Unmatched junction bases numbered 14, after V lost 7 bases and J lost 14 bases. The CDR3 consists of 13 residues. The DNA for the CDR3 is TGTGCCAGCATAGAGACTGGAGCGGGAGTTCCGTATTTT. Translating gives CASIETGAGVPYF.